The source of this T cell receptor (beta chain) is a study of shared clonotypes between healthy human individuals. Study context: Three men and a couple of women, aged 18 to 49, were donors.

Measured with immunoSEQ multiplex PCR; TCRdb has only the in-frame clones, and not every one. The repertoire includes 2.3 million or so clones, 85% to 95% of them detected once, and under 0.45% sits in the top ten. In germline, CDR1 is LGHNA, CDR2 YSLEER. The CDR3 covers 13 residues. Trimming removed 3 bases at V and 6 bases at J, with 11 bases between. The sequence was obtained from a man younger than 35 in good health. Some clones in this sample may be carry-over from other donors' samples. Specimen: naive CD4+ T cells from PBMCs. Specified subset: CD45RA+ positively selected. This chain connects TRBV4-3 to TRBJ1-2, with D unclear. The CDR3 nucleotides are TGCGCCAGCAGCCAGCTTGCCTCCAATGGCTACACCTTC. The encoded protein is CASSQLASNGYTF.